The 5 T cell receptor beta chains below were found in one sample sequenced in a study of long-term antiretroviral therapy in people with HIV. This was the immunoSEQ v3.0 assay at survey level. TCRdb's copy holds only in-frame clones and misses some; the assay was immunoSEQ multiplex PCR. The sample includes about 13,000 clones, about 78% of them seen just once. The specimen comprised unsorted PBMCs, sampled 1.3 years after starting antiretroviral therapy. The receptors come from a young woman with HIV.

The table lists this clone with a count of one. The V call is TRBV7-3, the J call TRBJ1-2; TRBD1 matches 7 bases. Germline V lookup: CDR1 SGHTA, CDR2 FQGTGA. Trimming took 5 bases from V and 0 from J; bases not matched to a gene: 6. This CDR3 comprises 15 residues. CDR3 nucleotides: TGTGCCAGCAGCCCCAGGGGGGCTACTAACTATGGCTACACCTTC. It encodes CASSPRGATNYGYTF.

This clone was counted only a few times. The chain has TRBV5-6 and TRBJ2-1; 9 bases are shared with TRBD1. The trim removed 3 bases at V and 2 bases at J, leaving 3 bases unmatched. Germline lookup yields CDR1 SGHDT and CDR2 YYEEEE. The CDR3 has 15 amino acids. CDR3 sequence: CASSSGDRAYNEQFF. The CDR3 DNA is TGTGCCAGCAGCTCGGGGGACAGGGCCTACAATGAGCAGTTCTTC.

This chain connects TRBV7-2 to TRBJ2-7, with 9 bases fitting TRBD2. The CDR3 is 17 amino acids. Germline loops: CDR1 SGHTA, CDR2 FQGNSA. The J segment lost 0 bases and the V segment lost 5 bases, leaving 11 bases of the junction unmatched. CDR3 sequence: CASSRWSLAGSSYEQYF. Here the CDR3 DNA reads TGTGCCAGCAGCCGATGGAGTCTAGCGGGGAGCTCCTACGAGCAGTACTTC.

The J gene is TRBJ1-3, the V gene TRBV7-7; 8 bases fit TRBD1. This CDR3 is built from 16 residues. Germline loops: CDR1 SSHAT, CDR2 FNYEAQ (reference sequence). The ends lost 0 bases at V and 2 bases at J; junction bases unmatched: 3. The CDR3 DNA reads TGTGCCAGCAGCTTAGCGACAGGGGACCCTGGAAACACCATATATTTT. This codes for CASSLATGDPGNTIYF. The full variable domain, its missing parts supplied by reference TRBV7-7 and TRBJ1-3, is GAGVSQSPRYKVTKRGQDVTLRCDPISSHATLYWYQQALGQGPEFLTYFNYEAQPDKSGLPSDRFSAERPEGSISTLTIQRTEQRDSAMYRCASSLATGDPGNTIYFGEGSWLTVV.

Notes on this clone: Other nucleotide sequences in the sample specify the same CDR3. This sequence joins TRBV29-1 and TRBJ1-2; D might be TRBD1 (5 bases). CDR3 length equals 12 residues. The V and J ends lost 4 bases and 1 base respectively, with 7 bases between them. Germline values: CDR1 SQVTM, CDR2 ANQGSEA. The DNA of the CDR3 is TGCAGCGTTGGGACATATAACTATGGCTACACCTTC. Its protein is CSVGTYNYGYTF. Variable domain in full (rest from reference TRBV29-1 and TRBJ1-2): SAVISQKPSRDICQRGTSLTIQCQVDSQVTMMFWYRQQPGQSLTLIATANQGSEATYESGFVIDKFPISRPNLTFSTLTVSNMSPEDSSIYLCSVGTYNYGYTFGSGTRLTVV.